This T cell receptor beta chain was recorded in a study of OX40 agonist ivuxolimab in advanced cancers. Trimming left V 2 bases short and J 0 bases short, with 17 bases between. Germline lookup yields CDR1 SGHRS and CDR2 YFSETQ. This CDR3 spans 17 amino acids. Profiled with immunoSEQ multiplex PCR; TCRdb holds only in-frame clones, not every one. The repertoire includes about 41,000 clones, more than 65% of them detected once, and roughly 2.6% sits in the top ten. Source: CD4+ or CD8+ T cells sorted from blood, taken in a trial of the OX40 agonist ivuxolimab. The sequence derives from an adult with an advanced solid tumor such as melanoma, head and neck, liver or kidney cancer. This chain joins TRBV5-1 and TRBJ1-1, with unresolved D. CDR3 sequence (DNA): TGCGCCAGCAGCTTTAATCGGGGTGGTGGGATGAACACTGAAGCTTTCTTT. Amino acids: CASSFNRGGGMNTEAFF.